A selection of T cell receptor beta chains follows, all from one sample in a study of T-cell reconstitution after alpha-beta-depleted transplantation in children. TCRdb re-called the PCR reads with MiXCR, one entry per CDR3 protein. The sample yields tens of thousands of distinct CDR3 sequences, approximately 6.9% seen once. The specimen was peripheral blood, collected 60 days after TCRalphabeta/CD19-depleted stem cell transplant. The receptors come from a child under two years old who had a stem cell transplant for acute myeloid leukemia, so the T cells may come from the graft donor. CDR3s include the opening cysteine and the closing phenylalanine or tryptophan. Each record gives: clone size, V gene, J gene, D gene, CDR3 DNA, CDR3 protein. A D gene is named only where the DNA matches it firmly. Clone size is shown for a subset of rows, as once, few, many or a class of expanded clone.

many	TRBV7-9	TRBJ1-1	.	TGTGCCAGCAGCTTAGCGCCTTTGGGGGGAGAGAATACTGAAGCTTTCTTT	CASSLAPLGGENTEAFF
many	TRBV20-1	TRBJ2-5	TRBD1	TGCAGTGCTAACAGGGGCGAAGAGACCCAGTACTTC	CSANRGEETQYF
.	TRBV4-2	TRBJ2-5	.	TGTGCCAGCAGCCATGGGGACGGTGGTGAGACCCAGTACTTC	CASSHGDGGETQYF
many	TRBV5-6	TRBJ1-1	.	TGTGCCAGCAGCTTGGGGAATATGGCTGAAGCTTTCTTT	CASSLGNMAEAFF
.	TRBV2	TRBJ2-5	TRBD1	TGTGCCAGCAGTGAGAGACAGGGGAGAGGAACCCAGTACTTC	CASSERQGRGTQYF
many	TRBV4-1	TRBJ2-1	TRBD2	TGCGCCAGCAGCCAAGAGACGGAGCGGGAGGGCTACAATGAGCAGTTCTTC	CASSQETEREGYNEQFF
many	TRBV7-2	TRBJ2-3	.	TGTGCCAGCAGCTTAGTTCGGGGCACAGATACGCAGTATTTT	CASSLVRGTDTQYF
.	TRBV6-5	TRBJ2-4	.	TGTGCCAGCAGTTCAGGGCCCCGAGGGGACTTC	CASSSGPRGDF
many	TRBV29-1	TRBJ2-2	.	TGCAGCGTCCCGGGGGTCATGAACACCGGGGAGCTGTTTTTT	CSVPGVMNTGELFF
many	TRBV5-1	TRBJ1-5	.	TGCGCCAGCAGCTTGGCCGGCTATCAGCCCCAGCATTTT	CASSLAGYQPQHF
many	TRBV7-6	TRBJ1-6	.	TGTGCCAGCAGCTTAGTAGGGAACAATTCACCCCTCCACTTT	CASSLVGNNSPLHF
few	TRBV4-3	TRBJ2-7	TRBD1	TGCGCCAGCAGCCAAGATCCCCCCGGGACAGGGCCTTCCTACGAGCAGTACTTC	CASSQDPPGTGPSYEQYF
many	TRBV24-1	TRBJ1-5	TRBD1	TGTGCCACCAGCCCGACAGGGGGCAAGCCCCAGCATTTT	CATSPTGGKPQHF
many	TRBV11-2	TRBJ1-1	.	TGTGCCAGCAGCCCTCAACGGGGGGCGTCGAACACTGAAGCTTTCTTT	CASSPQRGASNTEAFF
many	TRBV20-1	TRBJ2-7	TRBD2	TGCAGTGCTAGAGGGGGCGGGAGACCCCACGAGCAGTACTTC	CSARGGGRPHEQYF
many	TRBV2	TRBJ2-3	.	TGTGCCAGCATTACACTAGAAGGTCGGGCAGATACGCAGTATTTT	CASITLEGRADTQYF
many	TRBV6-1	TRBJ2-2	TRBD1	TGTGCCAGCAGTGACTGGGGACAGGGAAACACCGGGGAGCTGTTTTTT	CASSDWGQGNTGELFF
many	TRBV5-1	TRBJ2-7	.	TGCGCCAGCAGCTTGGAAGGCAGGGGATCCTACGAGCAGTACTTC	CASSLEGRGSYEQYF
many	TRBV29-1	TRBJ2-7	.	TGCAGCGTTGGTAGGGACGGCTCCTACGAGCAGTACTTC	CSVGRDGSYEQYF
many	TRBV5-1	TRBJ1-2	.	TGCGCCAGCGGCACCCCGACAGGCGGGAATGGCTACACCTTC	CASGTPTGGNGYTF
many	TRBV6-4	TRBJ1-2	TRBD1	TGTGCCAGCAGTGACGGACAGGGTTATGGCTACACCTTC	CASSDGQGYGYTF
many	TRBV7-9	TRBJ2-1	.	TGTGCCAGCAGCTCTCCCCGGGCCTATCGCTCCTACAATGAGCAGTTCTTC	CASSSPRAYRSYNEQFF
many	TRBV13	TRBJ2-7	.	TGTGCCAGCAGCTTAGGGGGCGAGCTCATCGAGCAGTACTTC	CASSLGGELIEQYF
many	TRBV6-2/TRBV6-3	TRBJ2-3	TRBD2	TGTGCCAGCAGTTACTCGATATTGGGACTAGCGGGACGGGGCACAGATACGCAGTATTTT	CASSYSILGLAGRGTDTQYF
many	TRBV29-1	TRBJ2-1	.	TGCAGCGTTGCGGCCAGCCCCTACAATGAGCAGTTCTTC	CSVAASPYNEQFF
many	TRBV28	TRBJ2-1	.	TGTGCCAGCAGACCCCACACAGGGTCGAGCTCCTACAATGAGCAGTTCTTC	CASRPHTGSSSYNEQFF
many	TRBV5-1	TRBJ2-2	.	TGCGCCAGCAGCTTGGACGGGATCCCCGGGGAGCTGTTTTTT	CASSLDGIPGELFF
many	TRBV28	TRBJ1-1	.	TGTGCCAGCACCCTAGACGGGTGGGCCGACCACACTGAAGCTTTCTTT	CASTLDGWADHTEAFF
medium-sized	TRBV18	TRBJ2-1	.	TGTGCCAGCTCACCACCGACCATCGATGAGCAGTTCTTC	CASSPPTIDEQFF
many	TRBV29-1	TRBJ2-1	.	TGCAGCGTTTCAGGGAGGAATGAGCAGTTCTTC	CSVSGRNEQFF
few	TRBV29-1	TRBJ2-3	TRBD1	TGCAGCGTGGCGGGGACAGGAGGAGATACGCAGTATTTT	CSVAGTGGDTQYF